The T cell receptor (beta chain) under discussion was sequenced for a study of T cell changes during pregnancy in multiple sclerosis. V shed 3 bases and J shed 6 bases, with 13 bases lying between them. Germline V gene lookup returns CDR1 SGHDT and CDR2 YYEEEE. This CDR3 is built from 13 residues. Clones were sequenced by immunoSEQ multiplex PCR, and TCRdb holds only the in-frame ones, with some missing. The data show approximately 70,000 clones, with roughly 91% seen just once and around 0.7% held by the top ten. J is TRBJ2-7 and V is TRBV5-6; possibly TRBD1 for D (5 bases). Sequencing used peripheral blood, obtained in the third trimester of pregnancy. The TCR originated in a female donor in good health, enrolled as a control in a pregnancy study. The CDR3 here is CASSSPGITEQYF. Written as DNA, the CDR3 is TGTGCCAGCAGCTCCCCAGGGATTACCGAGCAGTACTTC.